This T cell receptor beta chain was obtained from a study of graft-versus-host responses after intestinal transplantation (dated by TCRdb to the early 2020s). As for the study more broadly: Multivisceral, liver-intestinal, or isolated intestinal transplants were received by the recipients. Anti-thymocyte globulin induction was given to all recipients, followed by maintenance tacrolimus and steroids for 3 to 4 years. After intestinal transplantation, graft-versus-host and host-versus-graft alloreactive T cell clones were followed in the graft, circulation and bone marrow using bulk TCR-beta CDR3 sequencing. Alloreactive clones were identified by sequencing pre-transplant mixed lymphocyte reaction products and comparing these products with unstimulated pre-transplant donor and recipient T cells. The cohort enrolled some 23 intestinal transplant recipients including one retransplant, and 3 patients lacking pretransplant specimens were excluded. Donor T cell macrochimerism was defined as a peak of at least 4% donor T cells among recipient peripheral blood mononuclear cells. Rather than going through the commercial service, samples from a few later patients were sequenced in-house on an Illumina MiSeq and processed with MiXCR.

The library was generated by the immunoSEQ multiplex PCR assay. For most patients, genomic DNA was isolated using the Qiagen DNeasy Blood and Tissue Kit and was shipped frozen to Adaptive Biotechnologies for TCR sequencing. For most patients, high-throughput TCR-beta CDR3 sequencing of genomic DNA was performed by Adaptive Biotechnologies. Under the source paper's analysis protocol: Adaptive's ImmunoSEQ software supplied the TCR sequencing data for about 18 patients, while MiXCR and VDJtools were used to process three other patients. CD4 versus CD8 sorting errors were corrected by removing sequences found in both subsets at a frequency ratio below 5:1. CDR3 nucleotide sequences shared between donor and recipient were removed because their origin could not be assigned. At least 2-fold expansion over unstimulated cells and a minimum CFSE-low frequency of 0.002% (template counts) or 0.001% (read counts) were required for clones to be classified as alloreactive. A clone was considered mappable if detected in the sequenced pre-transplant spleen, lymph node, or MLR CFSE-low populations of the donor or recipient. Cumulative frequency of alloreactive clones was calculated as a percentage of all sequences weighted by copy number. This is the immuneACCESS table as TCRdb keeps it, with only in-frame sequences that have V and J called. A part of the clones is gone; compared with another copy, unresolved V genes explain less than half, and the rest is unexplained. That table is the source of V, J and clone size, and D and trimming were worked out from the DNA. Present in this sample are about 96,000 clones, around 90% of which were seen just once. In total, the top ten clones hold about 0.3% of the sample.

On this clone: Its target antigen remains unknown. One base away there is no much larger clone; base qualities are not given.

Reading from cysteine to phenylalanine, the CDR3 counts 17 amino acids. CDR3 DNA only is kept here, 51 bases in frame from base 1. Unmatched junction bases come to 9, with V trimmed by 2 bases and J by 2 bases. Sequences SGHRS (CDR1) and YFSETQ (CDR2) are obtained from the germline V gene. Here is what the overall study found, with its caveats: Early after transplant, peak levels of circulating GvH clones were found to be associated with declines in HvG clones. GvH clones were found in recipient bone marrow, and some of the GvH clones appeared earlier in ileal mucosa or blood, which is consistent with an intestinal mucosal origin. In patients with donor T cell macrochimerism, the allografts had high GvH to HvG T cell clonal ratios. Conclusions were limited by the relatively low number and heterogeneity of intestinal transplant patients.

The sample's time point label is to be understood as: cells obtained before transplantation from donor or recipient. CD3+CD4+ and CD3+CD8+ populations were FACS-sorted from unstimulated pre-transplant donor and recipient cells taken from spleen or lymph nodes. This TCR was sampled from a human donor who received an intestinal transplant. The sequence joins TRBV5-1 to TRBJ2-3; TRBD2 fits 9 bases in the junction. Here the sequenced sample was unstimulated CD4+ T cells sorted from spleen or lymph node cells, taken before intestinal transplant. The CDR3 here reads CASSFGSGSPPTDTQYF. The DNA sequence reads TGCGCCAGCAGCTTCGGTAGCGGGAGCCCCCCCACAGATACGCAGTATTTT.